The entry below gives a single T cell receptor beta chain sequence along with its context. Its antigen is unknown. Over chemoradiotherapy, repertoires were sampled more than once. The CDR3 extends over 14 amino acids. Trimming took off 6 bases at V and 3 bases at J, with 11 bases between the two ends. Germline loops: CDR1 MNHNY, CDR2 SVGAGI (reference sequence). The sample originates from a study of chemoradiotherapy in HPV16-positive cancers. Study context: Candidate HPV-specific T-cell clones and common TCR motifs came from functional assays in a couple of HPV16-positive patients. General study results and limits: Candidate HPV-specific clones and E7-related TCR motifs grew in tumor during treatment. Better recurrence-free survival went with HPV-responsive T-cell expansion in HPV16-positive patients.

The table came from immunoSEQ multiplex PCR; TCRdb's copy has only in-frame clones and leaves some out. Of 2,500 to 3,500 clones listed, roughly 88% are singletons. The chain has TRBV6-6 and TRBJ1-4; a weak D match, TRBD1 (6 bases). This receptor was taken from a human donor with HPV-associated anogenital cancer. The input for sequencing was tumor tissue, taken from a patient who underwent chemoradiotherapy. Here the CDR3 reads CASSPGESNEKLFF. The CDR3 nucleotides are TGTGCCAGCAGCCCAGGGGAGTCTAATGAAAAACTGTTTTTT.